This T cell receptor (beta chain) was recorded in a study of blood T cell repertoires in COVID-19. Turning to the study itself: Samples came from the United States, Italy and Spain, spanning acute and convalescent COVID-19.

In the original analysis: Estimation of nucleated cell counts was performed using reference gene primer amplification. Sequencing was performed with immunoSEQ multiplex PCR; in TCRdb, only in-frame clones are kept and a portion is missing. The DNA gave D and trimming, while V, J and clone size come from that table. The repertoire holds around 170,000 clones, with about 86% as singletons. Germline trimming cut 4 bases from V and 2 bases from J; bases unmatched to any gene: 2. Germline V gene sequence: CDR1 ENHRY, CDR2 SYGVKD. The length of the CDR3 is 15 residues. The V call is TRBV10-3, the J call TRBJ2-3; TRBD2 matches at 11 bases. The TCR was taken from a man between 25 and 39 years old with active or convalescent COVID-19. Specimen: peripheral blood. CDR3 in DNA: TGTGCCATCAGTGTTAGCGGGAGGGACACAGATACGCAGTATTTT. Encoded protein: CAISVSGRDTDTQYF.